Listed here are 3 T cell receptor beta chains from one sample, sequenced in a study of T cells in Graves' hyperthyroidism and ophthalmopathy. RNA transcripts provided the source from which TCR beta CDR3 regions were amplified. Carried out on the TCR CDR3, a first-round RT-PCR used the HTBI primer set. One entry per CDR3 protein results from TCRdb running MiXCR on the multiplex PCR reads. The sample consists of hundreds of thousands of distinct CDR3 sequences, 11% to 15% of them appearing once. The sequenced material came from blood. The origin of the receptors is a woman aged 18-35 years with Graves' hyperthyroidism.

This clonotype was seen repeatedly, ten times or more. The V and J genes are TRBV12-3 or TRBV12-4 and TRBJ2-7, with 10 nucleotides matching TRBD1. V shed 3 bases and J 9 bases; nucleotides not matched to a gene: 14. CDR3 length: 16 residues. In DNA, the CDR3 is TGTGCCAGCAGTTTGGGGGGTGGGACAGGGGCCAGCCGGCAGTACTTC. Translated, it gives CASSLGGGTGASRQYF.

This clonotype was recorded a few times. This sequence joins TRBV7-2 and TRBJ2-7; unclear D gene. Germline V lookup: CDR1 SGHTA, CDR2 FQGNSA. This CDR3 contains 15 residues. Trimming removed 0 bases from V and 6 bases from J, with 15 bases in between. Here the CDR3 reads CASSLAGPFSSEQYF. The CDR3 DNA reads as TGTGCCAGCAGCTTAGCCGGGCCGTTCTCAAGCGAGCAGTACTTC.

The CDR3 region is CASSSCGVICSGELFF. The DNA for the CDR3 is TGCGCCAGCAGTTCATGTGGCGTTATTTGTTCCGGGGAGCTGTTTTTT. The chain carries TRBV10-2 and TRBJ2-2; D not certain. The CDR3 spans 16 residues. Germline V gives CDR1 WSHSY, CDR2 SAAADI. V was clipped by 5 bases and J by 6 bases, with 19 bases between them.